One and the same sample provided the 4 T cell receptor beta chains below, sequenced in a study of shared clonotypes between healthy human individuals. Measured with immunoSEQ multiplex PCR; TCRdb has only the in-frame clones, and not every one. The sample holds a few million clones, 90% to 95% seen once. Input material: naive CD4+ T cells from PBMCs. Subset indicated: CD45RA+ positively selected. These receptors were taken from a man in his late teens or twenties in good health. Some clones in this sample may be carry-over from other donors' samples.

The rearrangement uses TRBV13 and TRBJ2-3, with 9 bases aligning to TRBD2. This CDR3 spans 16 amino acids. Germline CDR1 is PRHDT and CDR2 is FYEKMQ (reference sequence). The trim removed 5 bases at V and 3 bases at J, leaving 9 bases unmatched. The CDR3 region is CASSRNAGGRTDTQYF. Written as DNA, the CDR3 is TGTGCCAGCAGCCGTAACGCGGGAGGGAGGACAGATACGCAGTATTTT.

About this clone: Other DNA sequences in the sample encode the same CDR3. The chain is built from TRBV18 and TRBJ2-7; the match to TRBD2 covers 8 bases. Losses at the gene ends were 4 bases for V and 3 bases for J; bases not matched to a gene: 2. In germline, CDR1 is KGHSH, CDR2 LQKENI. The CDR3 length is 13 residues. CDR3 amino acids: CASSRGTSYEQYF. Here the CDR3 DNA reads TGTGCCAGCTCACGCGGGACTAGCTACGAGCAGTACTTC.

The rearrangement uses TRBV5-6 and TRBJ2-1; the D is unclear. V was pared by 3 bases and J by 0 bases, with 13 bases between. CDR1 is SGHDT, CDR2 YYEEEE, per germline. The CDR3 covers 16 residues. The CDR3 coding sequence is TGTGCCAGCAGCTCGGACCCATTGAGCTCCTACAATGAGCAGTTCTTC. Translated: CASSSDPLSSYNEQFF.

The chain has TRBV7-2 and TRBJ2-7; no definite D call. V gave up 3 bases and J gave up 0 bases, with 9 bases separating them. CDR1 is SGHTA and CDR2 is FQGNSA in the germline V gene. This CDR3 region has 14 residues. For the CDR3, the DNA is TGTGCCAGCAGCTTCTCGGACGACTCCTACGAGCAGTACTTC. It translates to CASSFSDDSYEQYF. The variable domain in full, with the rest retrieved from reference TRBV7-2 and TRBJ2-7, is GAGVSQSPSNKVTEKGKDVELRCDPISGHTALYWYRQSLGQGLEFLIYFQGNSAPDKSGLPSDRFSAERTGGSVSTLTIQRTQQEDSAVYLCASSFSDDSYEQYFGPGTRLTVT.